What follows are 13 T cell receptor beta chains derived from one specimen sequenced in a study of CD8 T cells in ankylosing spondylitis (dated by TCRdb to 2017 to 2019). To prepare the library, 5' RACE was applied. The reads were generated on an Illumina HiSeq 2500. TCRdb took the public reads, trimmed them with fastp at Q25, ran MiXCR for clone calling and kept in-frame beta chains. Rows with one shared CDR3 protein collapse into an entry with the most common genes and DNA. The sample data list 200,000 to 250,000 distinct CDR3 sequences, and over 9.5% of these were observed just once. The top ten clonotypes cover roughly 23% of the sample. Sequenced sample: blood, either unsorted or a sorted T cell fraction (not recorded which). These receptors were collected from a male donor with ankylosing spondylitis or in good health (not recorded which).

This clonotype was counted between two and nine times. The CDR3 nucleotides are TGTGCCACCATGGGACCGTGGACAGGGGATGATGAGACCCAGTACTTC. Protein: CATMGPWTGDDETQYF. The chain is built from TRBV24-1 and TRBJ2-5; 9 nucleotides align to TRBD1. Per the germline V gene, CDR1 is KGHDR and CDR2 is SFDVKD. The CDR3 is made up of 16 amino acids. Losses at the gene ends were 8 bases for V and 5 bases for J; bases not matched to a gene: 14.

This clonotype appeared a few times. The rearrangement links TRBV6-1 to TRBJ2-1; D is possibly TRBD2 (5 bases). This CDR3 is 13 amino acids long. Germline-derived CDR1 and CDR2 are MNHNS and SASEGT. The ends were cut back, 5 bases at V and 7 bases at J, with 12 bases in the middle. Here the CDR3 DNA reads TGTGCCAGCAGTCTCACTAGGAGAAATGAGCAGTTCTTC. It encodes CASSLTRRNEQFF.

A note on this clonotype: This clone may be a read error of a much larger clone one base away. CDR3 nucleotides: TGTGCCACGTTGGGAACGCCTGGAAACACCATATATTTT. This sequence encodes CATLGTPGNTIYF. This chain uses TRBV12-3 or TRBV12-4 with TRBJ1-3; no firm D call. V was shortened by 10 bases and J by 2 bases, with 12 bases between the two germline ends. The CDR3 runs 13 residues.

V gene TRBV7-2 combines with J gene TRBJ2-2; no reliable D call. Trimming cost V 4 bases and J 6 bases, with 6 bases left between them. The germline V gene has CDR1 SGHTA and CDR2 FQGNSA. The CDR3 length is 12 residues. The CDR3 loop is CASSSESGELFF. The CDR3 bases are TGTGCCAGCAGCTCCGAGTCCGGGGAGCTGTTTTTT.

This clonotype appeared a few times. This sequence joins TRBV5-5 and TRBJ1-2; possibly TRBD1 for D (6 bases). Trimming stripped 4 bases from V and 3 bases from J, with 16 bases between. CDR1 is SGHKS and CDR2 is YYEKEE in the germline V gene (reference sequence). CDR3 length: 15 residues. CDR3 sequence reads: CASSAQLGGHYGYTF. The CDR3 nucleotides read TGTGCCAGCAGCGCCCAACTGGGGGGCCACTATGGCTACACCTTC. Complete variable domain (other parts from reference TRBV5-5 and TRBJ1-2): DAGVTQSPTHLIKTRGQQVTLRCSPISGHKSVSWYQQVLGQGPQFIFQYYEKEERGRGNFPDRFSARQFPNYSSELNVNALLLGDSALYLCASSAQLGGHYGYTFGSGTRLTVV.

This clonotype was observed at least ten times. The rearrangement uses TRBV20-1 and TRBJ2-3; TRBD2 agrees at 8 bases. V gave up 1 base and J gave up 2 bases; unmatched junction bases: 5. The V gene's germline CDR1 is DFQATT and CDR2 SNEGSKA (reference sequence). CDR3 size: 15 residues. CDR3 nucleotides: TGCAGTGCTAGAGTTCAGCGGGGGACCACAGATACGCAGTATTTT. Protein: CSARVQRGTTDTQYF.

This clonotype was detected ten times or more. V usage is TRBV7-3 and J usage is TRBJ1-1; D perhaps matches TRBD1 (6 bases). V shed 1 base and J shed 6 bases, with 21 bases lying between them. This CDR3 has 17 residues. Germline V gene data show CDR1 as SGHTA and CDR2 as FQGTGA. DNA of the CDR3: TGTGCCAGCAGCTTAAGGGGTAGTCAGGGGAGGGTGGCTGAAGCTTTCTTT. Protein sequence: CASSLRGSQGRVAEAFF. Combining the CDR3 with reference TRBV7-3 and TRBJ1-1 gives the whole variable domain GAGVSQTPSNKVTEKGKYVELRCDPISGHTALYWYRQSLGQGPEFLIYFQGTGAADDSGLPNDRFFAVRPEGSVSTLKIQRTERGDSAVYLCASSLRGSQGRVAEAFFGQGTRLTVV.

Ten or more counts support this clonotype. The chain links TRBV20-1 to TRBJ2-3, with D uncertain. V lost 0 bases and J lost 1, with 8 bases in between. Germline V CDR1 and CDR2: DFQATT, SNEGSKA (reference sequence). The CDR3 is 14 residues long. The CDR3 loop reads CSAREGSGTDTQYF. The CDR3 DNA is TGCAGTGCTAGAGAGGGATCGGGCACAGATACGCAGTATTTT.

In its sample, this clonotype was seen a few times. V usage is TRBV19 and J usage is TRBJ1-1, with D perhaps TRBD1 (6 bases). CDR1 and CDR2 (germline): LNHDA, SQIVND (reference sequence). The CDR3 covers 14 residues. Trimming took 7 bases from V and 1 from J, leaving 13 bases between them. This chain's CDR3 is CASTLKQGNTEAFF. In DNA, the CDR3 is TGTGCCAGTACCCTAAAACAGGGGAACACTGAAGCTTTCTTT.

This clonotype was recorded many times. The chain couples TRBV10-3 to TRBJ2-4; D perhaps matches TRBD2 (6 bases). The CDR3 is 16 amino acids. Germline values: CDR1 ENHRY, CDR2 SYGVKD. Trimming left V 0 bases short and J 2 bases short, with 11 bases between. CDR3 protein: CAISESKGRPKNIQYF. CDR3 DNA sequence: TGTGCCATCAGTGAGTCAAAGGGGAGGCCCAAAAACATTCAGTACTTC.

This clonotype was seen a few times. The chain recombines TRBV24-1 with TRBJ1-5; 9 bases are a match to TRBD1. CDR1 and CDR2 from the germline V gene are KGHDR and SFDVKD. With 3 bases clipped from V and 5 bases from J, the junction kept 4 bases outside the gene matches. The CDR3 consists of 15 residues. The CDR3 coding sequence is TGTGCCACCAGTGATGCACAGGGGGCTGATCAGCCCCAGCATTTT. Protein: CATSDAQGADQPQHF.

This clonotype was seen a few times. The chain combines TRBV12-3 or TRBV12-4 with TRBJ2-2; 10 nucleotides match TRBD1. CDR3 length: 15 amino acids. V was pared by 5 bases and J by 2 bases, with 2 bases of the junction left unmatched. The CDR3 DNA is TGTGCCAGCAGTGACAGGGGGCGCAACACCGGGGAGCTGTTTTTT. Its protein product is CASSDRGRNTGELFF.

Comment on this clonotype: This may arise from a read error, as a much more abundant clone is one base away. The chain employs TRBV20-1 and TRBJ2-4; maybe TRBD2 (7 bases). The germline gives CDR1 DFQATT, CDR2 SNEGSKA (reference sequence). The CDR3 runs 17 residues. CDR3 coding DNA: TGCTGTGCTAGAGATGTGTTAGGGGGGGCCGGCAAAAACATTCAGTACTTC. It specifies CCARDVLGGAGKNIQYF.